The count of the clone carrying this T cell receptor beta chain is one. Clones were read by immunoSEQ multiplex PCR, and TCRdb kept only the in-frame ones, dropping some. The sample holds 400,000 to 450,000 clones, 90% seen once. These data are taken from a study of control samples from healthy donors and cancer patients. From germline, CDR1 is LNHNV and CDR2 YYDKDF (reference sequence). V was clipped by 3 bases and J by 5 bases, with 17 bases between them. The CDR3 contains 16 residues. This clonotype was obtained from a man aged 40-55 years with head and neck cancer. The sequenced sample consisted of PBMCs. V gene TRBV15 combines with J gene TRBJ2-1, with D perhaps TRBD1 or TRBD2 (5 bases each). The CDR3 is CATSRPYRGGDNEQFF. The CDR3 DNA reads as TGTGCCACCAGCAGGCCCTACCGGGGCGGCGACAATGAGCAGTTCTTC.